What follows are 28 T cell receptor beta chains derived from one specimen sequenced in a study of CD8 T cells in Susac syndrome. cDNA came from about 0.46 to 1 ug RNA primed by random hexamers. TCRdb passed the immunoSEQ multiplex PCR reads through MiXCR, listing each CDR3 protein once. The data contain 160,000 or so distinct CDR3 sequences, around 94% of them seen just once; the ten biggest clones take up 0.12%. Specimen: CD4+ T cells from PBMCs. The source of these receptors is a human donor with Susac syndrome.

The CDR3 DNA is TGCAGTGCTAGAGTGGGGGGCGCATTCTATGGCTACACCTTC. Translation: CSARVGGAFYGYTF. This rearrangement joins TRBV20-1 to TRBJ1-2, with a possible D match to TRBD1 (6 bases). The V gene's germline CDR1 is DFQATT and CDR2 SNEGSKA (reference sequence). V shed 1 base and J shed 4 bases, with 13 bases lying between them. This CDR3 is built from 14 residues.

The V and J genes are TRBV11-2 and TRBJ2-7; D is perhaps TRBD1 (6 bases). The CDR3 totals 16 residues. Trimming removed 1 base from V and 6 bases from J, with 19 bases in between. CDR1 and CDR2 from the germline V gene are SGHAT and FQNNGV. The DNA of the CDR3 is TGTGCCAGCAGCTTAGGAAGGCAGGGGTTATTGGGCGAGCAGTACTTC. It specifies CASSLGRQGLLGEQYF. The whole variable domain, filled in from reference TRBV11-2 and TRBJ2-7, reads EAGVAQSPRYKIIEKRQSVAFWCNPISGHATLYWYQQILGQGPKLLIQFQNNGVVDDSQLPKDRFSAERLKGVDSTLKIQPAKLEDSAVYLCASSLGRQGLLGEQYFGPGTRLTVT.

The chain uses TRBV2 and TRBJ2-1; D is ambiguous. Germline V lookup: CDR1 SNHLY, CDR2 FYNNEI. V lost 0 bases to trimming and J lost 9 bases, with 12 bases between them. CDR3 length: 14 residues. The CDR3 spells CASSEASSFGEQFF. CDR3 DNA: TGTGCCAGCAGTGAAGCGAGTAGCTTCGGTGAGCAGTTCTTC.

The chain recombines TRBV19 with TRBJ1-2; 7 bases map to TRBD1. Unmatched junction bases numbered 9, after V lost 7 bases and J lost 4 bases. CDR1 and CDR2 from the germline V gene are LNHDA and SQIVND (reference sequence). The CDR3 sequence is 14 residues long. In DNA, the CDR3 is TGTGCCAGTACCCAAACCGGGACAGCCTATGGCTACACCTTC. Amino acids: CASTQTGTAYGYTF.

The rearrangement uses TRBV5-1 and TRBJ2-2, with 11 positions matching TRBD1. The CDR3 length is 16 residues. The junction had 7 bases not matched to a gene; V was cut back by 3 bases and J by 6 bases. Germline loops: CDR1 SGHRS, CDR2 YFSETQ. The CDR3 DNA reads TGCGCCAGCAGCTACGGACAGGGGGCAAGGGCCGGGGAGCTGTTTTTT. Its protein is CASSYGQGARAGELFF.

The gene calls are TRBV7-8 and TRBJ2-7, with a weak D call TRBD1 (6 bases). Germline V gene data show CDR1 as SGHVS and CDR2 as FQNEAQ. Trimming left V 4 bases short and J 4 bases short, with 11 bases between. The CDR3 is 13 residues long. The chain's CDR3 is CASSSTQGYEQYF. CDR3 bases: TGTGCCAGCAGCTCAACCCAGGGGTACGAGCAGTACTTC. The full variable domain, its missing parts supplied by reference TRBV7-8 and TRBJ2-7, is GAGVSQSPRYKVAKRGQDVALRCDPISGHVSLFWYQQALGQGPEFLTYFQNEAQLDKSGLPSDRFFAERPEGSVSTLKIQRTQQEDSAVYLCASSSTQGYEQYFGPGTRLTVT.

CDR3 nucleotides: TGTGCCAGCAGTGCCGACAGGGGATTCTCTGGGGCCAACGTCCTGACTTTC. Protein product: CASSADRGFSGANVLTF. This chain links TRBV6-1 with TRBJ2-6, with 8 bases that match TRBD1. The length of the CDR3 is 17 residues. V lost 4 bases to trimming and J lost 0 bases; unmatched junction nucleotides: 5. The germline gives CDR1 MNHNS, CDR2 SASEGT.

The chain combines TRBV25-1 with TRBJ2-7; D is unclear. The CDR3 totals 11 residues. V lost 4 bases to trimming and J lost 6 bases, with 7 bases between them. CDR1 is MGHDK and CDR2 is SYGVNS in the germline V gene. The CDR3 is CASSGVREQYF. The CDR3 DNA is TGTGCCAGCAGTGGGGTCCGCGAGCAGTACTTC.

The V call is TRBV29-1, the J call TRBJ1-1, with D perhaps matching TRBD1 (5 bases). V was cut by 2 bases and J by 1 base, with 11 bases left in between. Germline CDR1 is SQVTM and CDR2 is ANQGSEA. This CDR3 spans 14 amino acids. CDR3 sequence: CSVERGRQNTEAFF. The CDR3 DNA is TGCAGCGTTGAACGGGGCCGGCAGAACACTGAAGCTTTCTTT.

The chain links TRBV6-2 or TRBV6-3 to TRBJ2-5; the D is unclear. Trimming shortened V by 6 bases and J by 1 base, and 15 bases separated the two germline ends. This CDR3 region has 15 residues. Per the germline V gene, CDR1 is MNHEY and CDR2 is SVGEGT. The CDR3 DNA reads TGTGCCAGCAGCGTTCGAAGCACCCGCCAAGAGACCCAGTACTTC. Protein: CASSVRSTRQETQYF.

This sequence joins TRBV18 and TRBJ2-7; D assignment may be TRBD1 or TRBD2 (5 bases each). The V gene's germline CDR1 is KGHSH and CDR2 LQKENI. V dropped 6 bases and J dropped 0 bases, with 12 bases sitting between them. The CDR3 loop spans 14 amino acids. The DNA for the CDR3 is TGTGCCAGCTCGTCGGGACGGCGCTCCTACGAGCAGTACTTC. Encoded protein: CASSSGRRSYEQYF. Variable domain in full (rest from reference TRBV18 and TRBJ2-7): NAGVMQNPRHLVRRRGQEARLRCSPMKGHSHVYWYRQLPEEGLKFMVYLQKENIIDESGMPKERFSAEFPKEGPSILRIQQVVRGDSAAYFCASSSGRRSYEQYFGPGTRLTVT.

The count of this clonotype is one. The chain has TRBV9 and TRBJ2-3; the D gene is possibly TRBD2 (6 bases). Germline lookup yields CDR1 SGDLS and CDR2 YYNGEE. Trimming took 6 bases from V and 0 from J, leaving 11 bases between them. The CDR3 loop spans 14 amino acids. The CDR3 sequence: CASKSLASTDTQYF. The CDR3, as DNA: TGTGCCAGCAAAAGTCTAGCGAGCACAGATACGCAGTATTTT.

The V and J genes are TRBV5-8 and TRBJ2-5, with TRBD1 identical over 10 bases. The V gene's germline CDR1 is SGHTS and CDR2 YDEGEE. The CDR3 loop spans 16 amino acids. V shed 4 bases and J 2 bases; nucleotides not matched to a gene: 8. The CDR3 region has the DNA TGTGCCAGCAGCCCTGGGACGGACAGGGGGCAAGAGACCCAGTACTTC. Its translation is CASSPGTDRGQETQYF.

The V gene is TRBV7-9, the J gene TRBJ1-2; D remains ambiguous. The CDR3 loop spans 12 amino acids. The germline V and J ends were trimmed by 1 base and 7 bases, with 7 bases remaining between them. Per germline, CDR1 SEHNR and CDR2 FQNEAQ (reference sequence). CDR3: CASSLDEAGYTF. The CDR3 nucleotides are TGTGCCAGCAGCTTAGATGAGGCTGGCTACACCTTC.

J is TRBJ1-2 and V is TRBV15; unclear D gene. The CDR3 has 15 amino acids. The germline V and J ends were trimmed by 4 bases and 1 base, with 13 bases remaining between them. Per germline, CDR1 LNHNV and CDR2 YYDKDF (reference sequence). CDR3 bases: TGTGCCACCAGCAAGGATACCAGGAGTAACTATGGCTACACCTTC. It yields the protein CATSKDTRSNYGYTF.

Worth noting for this clonotype: Its ends do not fully match the called genes, so a read error is possible. The chain links TRBV20-1 to TRBJ2-3, with D unclear. From germline, CDR1 is DFQATT and CDR2 SNEGSKA (reference sequence). The CDR3 runs to 11 residues. The CDR3 sequence: CSATRTDTQYF. In DNA form, the CDR3 reads TGCAGTGCTACCCGCACGGATACGCAGTATTTT.

The chain carries TRBV20-1 and TRBJ2-1, with TRBD1 as a possible D gene (6 bases). V lost 5 bases, J lost 3 bases, and 14 bases lay in between. CDR1 DFQATT and CDR2 SNEGSKA come from the germline V gene (reference sequence). The CDR3 totals 14 residues. The CDR3: CSAPRDTIYNEQFF. CDR3 coding DNA: TGCAGTGCTCCCCGGGACACTATCTACAATGAGCAGTTCTTC.

This clonotype was found once. The V and J genes are TRBV15 and TRBJ1-6; the D gene is possibly TRBD1 (5 bases). Germline V gene lookup returns CDR1 LNHNV and CDR2 YYDKDF (reference sequence). This CDR3 spans 16 amino acids. Between the trimmed V and J ends, which lost 0 bases and 5 bases, there was a span of 11 bases. DNA for the CDR3: TGTGCCACCAGCAGAGATCAGGGACTAAATAATTCACCCCTCCACTTT. It encodes CATSRDQGLNNSPLHF.

The chain employs TRBV29-1 and TRBJ1-5; tentative D call: TRBD1 (6 bases). The germline CDR1 and CDR2 sequences are SQVTM and ANQGSEA. Trimming took 7 bases from V and 0 from J, leaving 25 bases between them. The CDR3 has 18 amino acids. CDR3 DNA: TGCAGCGCCGGGTTACAGGTGAGGGGGTTGTATAGCAATCAGCCCCAGCATTTT. It encodes CSAGLQVRGLYSNQPQHF.

The chain uses TRBV7-9 and TRBJ1-1; D not resolved. Per germline, CDR1 SEHNR and CDR2 FQNEAQ (reference sequence). This CDR3 has 13 amino acids. Trimming left V 2 bases short and J 3 bases short, with 7 bases between. In DNA form, the CDR3 reads TGTGCCAGCAGCTTAAGGCACGACACTGAAGCTTTCTTT. It specifies CASSLRHDTEAFF.

The chain has TRBV3-1 and TRBJ2-5; no clear D. CDR3 length: 12 amino acids. Between the trimmed V and J ends, which lost 2 bases and 5 bases, there was a span of 6 bases. The germline gives CDR1 LGHDT, CDR2 YNNKEL (reference sequence). The CDR3 DNA follows: TGTGCCAGCAGCCAATGGCGGGAGACCCAGTACTTC. Its protein product is CASSQWRETQYF.

This rearrangement joins TRBV3-1 to TRBJ1-1; D is undetermined. CDR1 and CDR2 from the germline V gene are LGHDT and YNNKEL (reference sequence). V was clipped by 6 bases and J by 1 base, with 15 bases between them. The CDR3 totals 15 residues. The CDR3 sequence: CASRPLDQRNTEAFF. The CDR3 coding sequence is TGTGCCAGCAGGCCGCTGGACCAGCGGAACACTGAAGCTTTCTTT.

The genes are TRBV15 and TRBJ2-3; perhaps D is TRBD1 or TRBD2 (6 bases each). V was shortened by 8 bases and J by 2 bases, with 11 bases between the two germline ends. Per germline, CDR1 LNHNV and CDR2 YYDKDF (reference sequence). This CDR3 is built from 13 residues. The CDR3 is CATARGLTDTQYF. In nucleotides, the CDR3 is TGTGCCACCGCCCGGGGGCTCACAGATACGCAGTATTTT.

CDR3 in amino acids: CAIMDSAGTDTQYF. The CDR3 nucleotides read TGTGCCATTATGGACAGCGCGGGCACAGATACGCAGTATTTT. The gene calls are TRBV10-3 and TRBJ2-3, with D possibly being TRBD1 (6 bases). This CDR3 is 14 amino acids long. CDR1 and CDR2 (germline): ENHRY, SYGVKD. V dropped 9 bases and J dropped 1 base, with 14 bases sitting between them.

The chain carries TRBV7-2 and TRBJ1-3; D may be TRBD1 (6 bases). The V gene lost 3 bases and the J gene lost 2 bases, with 11 bases spanning the gap. The CDR3 is made up of 15 amino acids. Germline CDR1 and CDR2: SGHTA and FQGNSA. The CDR3 nucleotides read TGTGCCAGCAGCTTCCAGGGGACACCTGGAAACACCATATATTTT. Amino acids: CASSFQGTPGNTIYF. Drawing the rest from reference TRBV7-2 and TRBJ1-3, the complete variable domain is GAGVSQSPSNKVTEKGKDVELRCDPISGHTALYWYRQSLGQGLEFLIYFQGNSAPDKSGLPSDRFSAERTGGSVSTLTIQRTQQEDSAVYLCASSFQGTPGNTIYFGEGSWLTVV.

The chain employs TRBV19 and TRBJ2-3; 10 positions match TRBD1. CDR1 LNHDA and CDR2 SQIVND come from the germline V gene (reference sequence). The V and J ends lost 7 bases and 5 bases, in that order; junction bases with no gene match: 9. The CDR3 runs to 15 residues. The CDR3 bases are TGTGCCAGTACCGATCTCGGGACAGGGGTAGATACGCAGTATTTT. Amino acids: CASTDLGTGVDTQYF.

V is TRBV5-6 and J is TRBJ2-1; D uncertain. The CDR3 runs 12 residues. V gave up 4 bases and J gave up 12 bases, with 14 bases separating them. Germline assignment: CDR1 SGHDT and CDR2 YYEEEE. CDR3 nucleotide sequence: TGTGCCAGCAGCCCAAACCGAAGGAGGCAGTTCTTC. As protein: CASSPNRRRQFF.

The count of this clonotype is one. The rearrangement links TRBV15 to TRBJ2-5; no firm D call. The CDR3 runs 13 residues. The germline gives CDR1 LNHNV, CDR2 YYDKDF (reference sequence). Trimming took off 6 bases at V and 3 bases at J, with 11 bases between the two ends. For the CDR3, the DNA is TGTGCCACCAGTGCCAGAGCAAAAGAGACCCAGTACTTC. Protein: CATSARAKETQYF.